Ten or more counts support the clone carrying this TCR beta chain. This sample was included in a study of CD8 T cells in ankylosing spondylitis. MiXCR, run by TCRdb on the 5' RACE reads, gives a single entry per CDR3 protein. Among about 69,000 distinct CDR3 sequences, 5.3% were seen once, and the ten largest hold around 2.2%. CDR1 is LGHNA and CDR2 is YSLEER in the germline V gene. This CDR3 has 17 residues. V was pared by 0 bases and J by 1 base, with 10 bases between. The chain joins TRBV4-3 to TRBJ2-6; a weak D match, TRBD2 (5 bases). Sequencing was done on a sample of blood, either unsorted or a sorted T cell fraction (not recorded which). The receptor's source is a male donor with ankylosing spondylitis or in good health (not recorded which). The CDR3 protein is CASSQEGETSGANVLTF. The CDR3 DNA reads TGCGCCAGCAGCCAAGAGGGAGAGACATCTGGGGCCAACGTCCTGACTTTC.